This T cell receptor (beta chain) was profiled in a study of shared clonotypes between healthy human individuals (dated by TCRdb to 2020 to 2022). About the full investigation: The cohort comprised a couple of women and a few men aged 18 to 49 years. Between about 0.8 and 8.9 billion PBMCs per donor were obtained by leukapheresis. To estimate repertoire size and how much clonotypes are shared between individuals, the study performed deep sequencing of blood TCR repertoires from a handful of healthy adults. Libraries were prepared and TCR repertoires were sequenced by different laboratories using diverse techniques, in order to increase sequencing depth and limit assay-specific biases. For each donor, three plates each were used for CD4 naive and CD4 memory, two plates were used for CD8 naive, and one plate was used for CD8 memory.

A remark on this clone: Its antigen is not yet known. Per-base quality was not reported, and no clone a single base away is much larger than it.

Points the paper makes about the study in general: The genetic and exposure-history diversity represented was limited by the small number of donors. Higher generation probabilities were observed for clonotypes shared by all four sorted-subset donors than for non-shared clonotypes. Larger estimated clonotype richness was generally found for naive subsets than for memory subsets. Approximately 5% of naive CD4, 3.5% of naive CD8, 2.3% of memory CD4, and roughly 0.4% of memory CD8 clonotypes were shared across several donors. Only blood was sampled, and tissue TCR repertoires likely differ from those in blood. Rarefaction of sorted-subset datasets indicated incomplete sequencing despite the large sequencing depth. Based on pairwise subsampling, the degree of clonotype sharing among donors was expected to be affected by sequencing depth.

TCR CDR3 regions were amplified from genomic DNA by multiplex PCR using the deep immunoSEQ assay. Extracted genomic DNA from each cell subset was distributed evenly across all wells of several immunoSEQ 96-well plates, and each plate was treated as a replicate. For sorted subsets, roughly 200 ng of genomic DNA, equivalent to tens of thousands of T cell genomes, went into each replicate PCR. Purified libraries were quantified with a Qubit 3.0 fluorometer, sized on a Bioanalyzer 2100, and re-quantified with the KAPA Library Quantification kit. Each immunoSEQ 96-well plate was sequenced on its own single-read 150-cycle Illumina NextSeq 550 flow cell. In the authors' own workflow: Because the immunoSEQ output included only junctional sequences and no quality scores, the filtering could not be the same as the filtering used for full-length reads. Sequences were annotated with PyIR, a Python wrapper for IgBLAST v1.9, and V/J genes and CDR3 were assigned using IMGT germline references. Reads were filtered out if the reads had weak V/J assignments (E-value above 1e-6), no CDR3, stop codons, out-of-frame junctions, or ambiguous translated residues. V3J clonotypes were defined by identical inferred V gene, J gene, and CDR3 amino acid sequence. Percentage overlap between repertoires was calculated by dividing the number of shared unique clonotypes by the size of the smaller repertoire. RTK rarefaction, the Chao1 estimator, and Recon v2.1 estimates of unobserved clonotypes were used to assess repertoire richness. OLGA was used to compute generation probabilities for all TCRbeta clonotypes that the gDNA method yielded from a handful of donors. In TCRdb, the immuneACCESS table is reduced to in-frame sequences with V and J assigned. These tables do not hold every clone; where another copy was compared, an unresolved V gene accounts for under half, and the others remain unexplained. The DNA was the basis for D and trimming; V, J and clone size are from that table. This sample holds approximately 720,000 clones; less than 80% were observed only once. The leading ten clones occupy under 2% of the sample.

Donors were healthy HIV-negative adults with no recently reported acute infections or vaccinations. Every donor was a Caucasian adult living in Nashville, Tennessee, USA. Magnetic negative selection was used to enrich CD4+ T cells, after which naive cells were positively selected on CD45RA and the negative fraction became the memory subset. After blood collection by leukapheresis, PBMCs were isolated using Ficoll-Histopaque density gradient centrifugation and then cryopreserved in the vapor phase of liquid nitrogen. Analytical flow cytometry was used to check the purity and quantity of each magnetically sorted T cell population. Genomic DNA was isolated from every sorted fraction and measured by UV absorbance on a Nanodrop 2000c. CDR3 length: 12 amino acids, cysteine to phenylalanine. Of the read, only the CDR3 DNA is kept; its 36 bases are in frame from base 1.

The chain is assembled from TRBV21-1 and TRBJ2-7. TRBV21-1 represents a pseudogene. This TCR derives from a woman aged 30 to 39 in good health. The sample consisted of memory CD4+ T cells sorted from blood. According to the study, the label for this sample's cell subset or site signals: CD45RA-negative fraction. The CDR3 region: CASSKPPYEQYF. The DNA sequence is TGTGCCAGCAGCAAACCCCCCTACGAGCAGTACTTC.